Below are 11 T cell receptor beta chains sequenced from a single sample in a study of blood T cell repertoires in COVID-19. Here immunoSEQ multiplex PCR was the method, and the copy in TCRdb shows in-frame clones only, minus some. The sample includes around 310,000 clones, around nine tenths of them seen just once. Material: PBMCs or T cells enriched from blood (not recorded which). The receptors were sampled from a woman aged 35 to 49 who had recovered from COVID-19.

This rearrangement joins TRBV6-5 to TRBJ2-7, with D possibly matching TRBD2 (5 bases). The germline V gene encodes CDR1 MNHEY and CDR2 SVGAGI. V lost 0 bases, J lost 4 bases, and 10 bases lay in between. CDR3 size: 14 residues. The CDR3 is CASSYSGRGYEQYF. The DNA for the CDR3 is TGTGCCAGCAGTTACTCAGGGCGAGGGTACGAGCAGTACTTC.

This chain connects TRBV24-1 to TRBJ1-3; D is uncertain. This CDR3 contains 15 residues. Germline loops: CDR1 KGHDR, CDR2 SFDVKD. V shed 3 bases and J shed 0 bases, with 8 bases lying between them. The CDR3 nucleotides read TGTGCCACCAGTGATGGTCTCAGCTCTGGAAACACCATATATTTT. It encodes CATSDGLSSGNTIYF.

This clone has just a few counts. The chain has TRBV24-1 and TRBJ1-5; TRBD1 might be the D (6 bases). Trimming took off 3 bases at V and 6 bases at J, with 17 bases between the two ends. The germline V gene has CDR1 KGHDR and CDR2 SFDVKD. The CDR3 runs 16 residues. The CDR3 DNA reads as TGTGCCACCAGTGATCCGTATACAGGGTATCCTCAGCCCCAGCATTTT. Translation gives CATSDPYTGYPQPQHF.

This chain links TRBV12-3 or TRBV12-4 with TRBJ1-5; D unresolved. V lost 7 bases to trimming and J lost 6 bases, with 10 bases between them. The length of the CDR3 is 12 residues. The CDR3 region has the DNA TGTGCCAGCACCCTTACCAGTCAGCCCCAGCATTTT. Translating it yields CASTLTSQPQHF.

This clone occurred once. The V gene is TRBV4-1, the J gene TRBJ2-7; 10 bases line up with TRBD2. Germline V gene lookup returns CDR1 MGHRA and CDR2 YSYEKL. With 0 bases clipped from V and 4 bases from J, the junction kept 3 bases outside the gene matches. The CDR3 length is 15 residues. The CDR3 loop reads CASSQEAGGWYEQYF. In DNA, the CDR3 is TGCGCCAGCAGCCAAGAAGCGGGAGGGTGGTACGAGCAGTACTTC.

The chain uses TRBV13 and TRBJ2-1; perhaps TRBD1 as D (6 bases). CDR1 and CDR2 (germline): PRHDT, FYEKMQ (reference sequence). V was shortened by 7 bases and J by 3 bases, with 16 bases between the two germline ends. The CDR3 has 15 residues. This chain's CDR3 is CASIFTGHHYNEQFF. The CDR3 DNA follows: TGTGCCAGCATCTTTACGGGACACCACTACAATGAGCAGTTCTTC.

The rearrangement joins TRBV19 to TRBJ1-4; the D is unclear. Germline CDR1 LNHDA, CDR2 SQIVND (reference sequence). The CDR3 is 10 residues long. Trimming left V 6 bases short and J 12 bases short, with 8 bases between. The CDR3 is CASRGPELFF. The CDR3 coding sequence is TGTGCCAGTAGGGGCCCGGAACTGTTTTTT.

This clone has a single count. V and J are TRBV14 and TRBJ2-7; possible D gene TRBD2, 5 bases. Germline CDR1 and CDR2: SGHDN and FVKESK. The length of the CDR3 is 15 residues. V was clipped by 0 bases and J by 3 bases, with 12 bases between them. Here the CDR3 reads CASSQELAPNYEQYF. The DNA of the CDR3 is TGTGCCAGCAGCCAAGAGTTAGCGCCTAACTACGAGCAGTACTTC.

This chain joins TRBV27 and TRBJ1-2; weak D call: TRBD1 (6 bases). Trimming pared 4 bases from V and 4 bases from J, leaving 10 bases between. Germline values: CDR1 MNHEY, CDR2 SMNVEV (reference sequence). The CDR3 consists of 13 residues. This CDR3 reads CASSSRGVYGYTF. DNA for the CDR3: TGTGCCAGCAGTTCCAGGGGAGTCTATGGCTACACCTTC.

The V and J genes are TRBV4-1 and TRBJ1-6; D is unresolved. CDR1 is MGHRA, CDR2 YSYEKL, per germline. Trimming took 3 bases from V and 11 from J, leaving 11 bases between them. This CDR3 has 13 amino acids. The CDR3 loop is CASSQNRGTPLHF. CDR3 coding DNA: TGCGCCAGCAGCCAGAACCGGGGTACACCCCTCCACTTT.

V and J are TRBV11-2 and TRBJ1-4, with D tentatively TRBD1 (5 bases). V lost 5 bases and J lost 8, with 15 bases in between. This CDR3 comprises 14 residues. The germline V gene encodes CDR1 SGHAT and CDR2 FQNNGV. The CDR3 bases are TGTGCCAGCAGCCTCAGAGGGGAGGAAGAAAAACTGTTTTTT. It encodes CASSLRGEEEKLFF.